The 26 T cell receptor beta chains below all came from one sample that was sequenced in a study of OX40 agonist ivuxolimab in advanced cancers. Some clones are missing from TCRdb's copy, which holds only in-frame ones; the method was immunoSEQ multiplex PCR. The sample has tens of thousands of clones; approximately 94% are singletons. The sample in question was CD4+ or CD8+ T cells sorted from blood, obtained in a trial of the OX40 agonist ivuxolimab. The receptor source for this set is an adult with an advanced solid tumor such as melanoma, head and neck, liver or kidney cancer.

The chain recombines TRBV11-2 with TRBJ1-6; 8 bases line up with TRBD1. The CDR3 extends over 15 amino acids. Germline-derived CDR1 and CDR2 are SGHAT and FQNNGV. The V and J ends lost 1 base and 9 bases, in that order; junction bases with no gene match: 5. The CDR3 region has the DNA TGTGCCAGCAGCTTAGGGACAGGGTCTTTTTCACCCCTCCACTTT. Translated: CASSLGTGSFSPLHF.

V is TRBV7-8 and J is TRBJ2-2; D possibly corresponds to TRBD2 (5 bases). CDR3 length: 15 residues. In germline, CDR1 is SGHVS, CDR2 FQNEAQ. V gave up 5 bases and J gave up 4 bases, with 14 bases separating them. Written as DNA, the CDR3 is TGTGCCAGCAGCCTTGGGCCGGGATTCACCGGGGAGCTGTTTTTT. Amino acids: CASSLGPGFTGELFF.

V gene TRBV5-5 combines with J gene TRBJ1-1; possibly TRBD1 for D (6 bases). The CDR3 contains 16 residues. Trimming took off 0 bases at V and 7 bases at J, with 19 bases between the two ends. Germline CDR1 is SGHKS and CDR2 is YYEKEE (reference sequence). The CDR3 is CASSLDEVGGIVEAFF. The CDR3 bases are TGTGCCAGCAGCTTGGACGAGGTAGGGGGGATCGTTGAAGCTTTCTTT.

This chain links TRBV4-1 with TRBJ1-3; TRBD1 might be the D (5 bases). Per the germline V gene, CDR1 is MGHRA and CDR2 is YSYEKL. V lost 5 bases and J lost 0, with 14 bases in between. The CDR3 spans 16 residues. CDR3 amino acids: CASSDRHYSSGNTIYF. In DNA form, the CDR3 reads TGCGCCAGCAGCGACAGACACTATAGCTCTGGAAACACCATATATTTT.

The chain uses TRBV19 and TRBJ1-5; possibly TRBD1 for D (5 bases). From germline, CDR1 is LNHDA and CDR2 SQIVND (reference sequence). Trimming took off 6 bases at V and 0 bases at J, with 12 bases between the two ends. This CDR3 is 15 amino acids long. The DNA for the CDR3 is TGTGCCAGTAGACCCAGGGAGTATAGCAATCAGCCCCAGCATTTT. Its protein is CASRPREYSNQPQHF.

This clone occurred once. The CDR3 DNA is TGTGCTAGTGGTTTTTCCCCCTCCCTGGGCGCCTTCAATGAGCAGTTCTTC. It is translated as CASGFSPSLGAFNEQFF. The chain links TRBV12-5 to TRBJ2-1, with D unclear. The CDR3 consists of 17 residues. V was cut by 3 bases and J by 6 bases, with 21 bases left in between. Germline CDR1 reads LGHNT; CDR2 reads FRNRAP.

The chain joins TRBV9 to TRBJ2-3; 7 nucleotides align to TRBD1. This CDR3 spans 16 amino acids. The V segment lost 4 bases and the J segment 4 bases; nucleotides outside the gene matches: 12. CDR1 is SGDLS and CDR2 is YYNGEE in the germline V gene. CDR3 nucleotides: TGTGCCAGCAGCCCCAGGGGGAACAGCAGGTCAGATACGCAGTATTTT. Its protein is CASSPRGNSRSDTQYF.

This chain uses TRBV5-6 with TRBJ2-3; 7 positions agree with TRBD2. CDR3 length equals 15 residues. Per germline, CDR1 SGHDT and CDR2 YYEEEE. Germline trimming cut 4 bases from V and 0 bases from J; bases unmatched to any gene: 5. This chain's CDR3 is CASSHGTTSTDTQYF. The CDR3 coding sequence is TGTGCCAGCAGCCATGGGACTACTAGCACAGATACGCAGTATTTT.

The chain couples TRBV6-5 to TRBJ2-2; 14 positions match TRBD2. CDR1 and CDR2 (germline): MNHEY, SVGAGI. CDR3 length: 15 amino acids. V dropped 5 bases and J dropped 7; count of bases not matched to a gene: 3. In DNA form, the CDR3 reads TGTGCCAGCAGTAGCGGACTAGCGGGGGGCGGGGAGCTGTTTTTT. Its protein product is CASSSGLAGGGELFF.

V is TRBV7-2 and J is TRBJ2-3; D ambiguous. Germline loops: CDR1 SGHTA, CDR2 FQGNSA. The CDR3 loop spans 11 amino acids. V lost 5 bases to trimming and J lost 5 bases, with 5 bases between them. The CDR3 DNA reads TGTGCCAGCAGCGCTCAAGATACGCAGTATTTT. Residues: CASSAQDTQYF.

V gene TRBV7-9 combines with J gene TRBJ2-1; D possibly corresponds to TRBD2 (6 bases). The CDR3 loop spans 13 amino acids. Trimming took 6 bases from V and 6 from J, leaving 12 bases between them. CDR1 SEHNR and CDR2 FQNEAQ come from the germline V gene (reference sequence). DNA of the CDR3: TGTGCCAGCAGGCCGTGGGGGGTCAATGAGCAGTTCTTC. Translation gives CASRPWGVNEQFF.

CDR3 sequence: CASSESLAGDTGELFF. CDR3 coding DNA: TGCGCCAGCAGTGAGTCACTAGCGGGGGACACCGGGGAGCTGTTTTTT. The V and J genes are TRBV10-1 and TRBJ2-2; 11 bases agree with TRBD2. CDR1 WNHNN and CDR2 SYGVQD come from the germline V gene (reference sequence). With V trimmed by 0 bases and J by 3 bases, 0 bases remained unmatched. This CDR3 contains 16 residues.

The chain carries TRBV4-3 and TRBJ1-1; TRBD1 might be the D (6 bases). The germline CDR1 and CDR2 sequences are LGHNA and YSLEER. Trimming removed 4 bases from V and 8 bases from J, with 11 bases in between. This CDR3 is 12 amino acids long. For the CDR3, the DNA is TGCGCCAGCAGCCTTTGGGGGACAGAAGCTTTCTTT. Translating it yields CASSLWGTEAFF.

V usage is TRBV6-6 and J usage is TRBJ2-7; D unclear. The CDR3 sequence is 12 residues long. Per the germline V gene, CDR1 is MNHNY and CDR2 is SVGAGI (reference sequence). V lost 2 bases and J 3 bases, leaving 5 bases between the germline ends. For the CDR3, the DNA is TGTGCCAGCAGTTACGTAGTCTACGAGCAGTACTTC. Translation gives CASSYVVYEQYF.

This chain joins TRBV5-1 and TRBJ1-1; D not resolved. Trimming took off 2 bases at V and 2 bases at J, with 10 bases between the two ends. The length of the CDR3 is 14 residues. The V gene's germline CDR1 is SGHRS and CDR2 YFSETQ. In DNA, the CDR3 is TGCGCCAGCAGCTTTCCCGGGCCCAACACTGAAGCTTTCTTT. It yields the protein CASSFPGPNTEAFF.

This clone showed up just once. The V and J genes are TRBV6-5 and TRBJ2-1; D is possibly TRBD2 (5 bases). CDR1 is MNHEY, CDR2 SVGAGI, per germline. V was clipped by 8 bases and J by 7 bases, with 9 bases between them. This CDR3 is built from 11 residues. The CDR3 coding sequence is TGTGCCAGCCGAATAGCGAATGAGCAGTTCTTC. Residues: CASRIANEQFF.

V gene TRBV18 combines with J gene TRBJ1-5; TRBD1 matches at 9 bases. Germline lookup yields CDR1 KGHSH and CDR2 LQKENI. The CDR3 sequence is 16 residues long. The trim removed 3 bases at V and 0 bases at J, leaving 3 bases unmatched. CDR3 region: CASSPGQGYSNQPQHF. The DNA for the CDR3 is TGTGCCAGCTCACCTGGACAGGGGTATAGCAATCAGCCCCAGCATTTT.

This chain joins TRBV25-1 and TRBJ2-2, with unresolved D. The CDR3 is 15 amino acids. In germline, CDR1 is MGHDK, CDR2 SYGVNS. Trimming cost V 0 bases and J 1 base, with 6 bases left between them. The CDR3 coding sequence is TGTGCCAGCAGTGAATATACGAAGAACACCGGGGAGCTGTTTTTT. Its protein is CASSEYTKNTGELFF.

This CDR3 reads CASWGLAVSSYEQYF. The CDR3 nucleotides are TGTGCCAGCTGGGGACTAGCGGTGAGCTCCTACGAGCAGTACTTC. The V call is TRBV6-1, the J call TRBJ2-7, with TRBD2 identical over 11 bases. The CDR3 contains 15 residues. V lost 8 bases, J lost 0 bases, and 6 bases stayed unmatched. CDR1 MNHNS and CDR2 SASEGT come from the germline V gene.

This rearrangement joins TRBV6-5 to TRBJ1-2, with D unclear. Trimming shortened V by 2 bases and J by 6 bases, and 7 bases separated the two germline ends. Germline CDR1 is MNHEY and CDR2 is SVGAGI. The CDR3 has 12 residues. This chain's CDR3 is CASSYPGHGYTF. DNA of the CDR3: TGTGCCAGCAGTTACCCCGGCCATGGCTACACCTTC.

This chain joins TRBV4-3 and TRBJ1-4; D ambiguous. CDR1 and CDR2 from the germline V gene are LGHNA and YSLEER. The V and J ends lost 0 bases and 2 bases respectively, with 10 bases between them. The CDR3 spans 16 residues. This chain's CDR3 is CASSQDGLGTNEKLFF. The CDR3 DNA sequence: TGCGCCAGCAGCCAAGATGGACTAGGGACTAATGAAAAACTGTTTTTT.

This clone was observed a few times. The chain has TRBV18 and TRBJ1-5, with 8 bases lining up with TRBD1. J was trimmed by 5 bases and V by 1 base; bases with no gene match: 4. From germline, CDR1 is KGHSH and CDR2 LQKENI. CDR3 size: 15 residues. CDR3 DNA sequence: TGTGCCAGCTCACCACGAGCAGGGGGCGATCAGCCCCAGCATTTT. Amino acid sequence: CASSPRAGGDQPQHF.

The J gene is TRBJ2-3, the V gene TRBV27; D is unclear. This CDR3 is 13 amino acids long. V lost 2 bases and J lost 4, with 7 bases in between. Germline V CDR1 and CDR2: MNHEY, SMNVEV (reference sequence). CDR3: CASSLRDSDTQYF. The CDR3 coding sequence is TGTGCCAGCAGTTTACGAGACTCAGATACGCAGTATTTT.

V is TRBV19 and J is TRBJ1-5, with D uncertain. Trimming pared 8 bases from V and 1 base from J, leaving 12 bases between. The CDR3 consists of 14 residues. From germline, CDR1 is LNHDA and CDR2 SQIVND (reference sequence). The CDR3 loop is CASEQSGSNQPQHF. In DNA, the CDR3 is TGTGCCAGTGAACAGTCTGGGAGCAATCAGCCCCAGCATTTT.

V gene TRBV10-2 combines with J gene TRBJ1-1; 8 bases match TRBD1. Trimming cost V 6 bases and J 6 bases; bases outside gene matches: 9. The CDR3 is made up of 14 amino acids. CDR1 and CDR2 (germline): WSHSY, SAAADI. Written as DNA, the CDR3 is TGCGCCAGCAGCGACAGGGGCCTGGGCCCTGAAGCTTTCTTT. Translating it yields CASSDRGLGPEAFF.

The V call is TRBV27, the J call TRBJ2-7; 12 bases fit TRBD1. This CDR3 has 13 amino acids. Germline values: CDR1 MNHEY, CDR2 SMNVEV (reference sequence). V lost 5 bases to trimming and J lost 7 bases; unmatched junction nucleotides: 3. The CDR3 loop is CASSPGQGAEQYF. For the CDR3, the DNA is TGTGCCAGCAGTCCGGGACAGGGGGCGGAGCAGTACTTC.